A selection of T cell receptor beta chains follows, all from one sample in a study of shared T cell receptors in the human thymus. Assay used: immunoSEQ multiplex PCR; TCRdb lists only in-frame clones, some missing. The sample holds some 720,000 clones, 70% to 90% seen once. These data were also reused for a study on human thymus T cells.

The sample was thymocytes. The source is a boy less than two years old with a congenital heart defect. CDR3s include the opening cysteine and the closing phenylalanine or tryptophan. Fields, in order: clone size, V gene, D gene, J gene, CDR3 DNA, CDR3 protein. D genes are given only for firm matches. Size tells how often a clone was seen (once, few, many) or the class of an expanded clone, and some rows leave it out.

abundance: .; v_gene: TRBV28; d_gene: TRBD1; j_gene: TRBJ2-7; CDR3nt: TGTGCCAGCAGTCCCCAACCGGGACAGGGGGCCTCGATTACCTACGAGCAGTACTTC; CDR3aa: CASSPQPGQGASITYEQYF
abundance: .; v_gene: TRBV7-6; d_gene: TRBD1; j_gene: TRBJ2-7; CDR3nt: TGTGCCAGCAGCTTAGAGGCAGGGGGCAGCGAGCAGTACTTC; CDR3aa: CASSLEAGGSEQYF
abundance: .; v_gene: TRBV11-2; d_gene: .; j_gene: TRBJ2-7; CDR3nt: TGTGCCAGCAGCTTCCCTACCTACGAGCAGTACTTC; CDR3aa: CASSFPTYEQYF
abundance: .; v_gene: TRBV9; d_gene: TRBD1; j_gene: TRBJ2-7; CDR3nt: TGTGCCAGCAGCGTTAAGGGGACAGGGGGCGGCGAGCAGTACTTC; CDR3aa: CASSVKGTGGGEQYF
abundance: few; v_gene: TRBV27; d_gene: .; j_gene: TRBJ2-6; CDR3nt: TGTGCCAGCAGTTTAAGGGGGGGAGAAAACGCTGGGGCCAACGTCCTGACTTTC; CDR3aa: CASSLRGGENAGANVLTF
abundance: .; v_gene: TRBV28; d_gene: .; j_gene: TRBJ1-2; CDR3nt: TGTGCCAGCAGACCCCCAGGGCCGACTGGGGGGGTCTATGGCTACACCTTC; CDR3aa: CASRPPGPTGGVYGYTF
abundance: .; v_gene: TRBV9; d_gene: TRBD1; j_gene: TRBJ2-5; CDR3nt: TGTGCCAGCAGCGCGGACAGGATAGAGACCCAGTACTTC; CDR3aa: CASSADRIETQYF
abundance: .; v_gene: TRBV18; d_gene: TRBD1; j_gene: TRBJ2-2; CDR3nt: TGTGCCAGCTCACCACCGGACAGGGAGGAAGGTACCGGGGAGCTGTTTTTT; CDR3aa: CASSPPDREEGTGELFF
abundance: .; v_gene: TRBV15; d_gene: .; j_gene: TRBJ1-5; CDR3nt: TGTGCCACCAGCAGAACAAGTGAGGGGCGGGGGCCCCAGCATTTT; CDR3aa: CATSRTSEGRGPQHF
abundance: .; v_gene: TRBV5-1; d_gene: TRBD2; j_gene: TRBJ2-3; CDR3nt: TGCGCCAGCAGCTTGGGTAGGCGGACTAGCGGGAGACCAGGGCCCCTCAAGAATACGCAGTATTTT; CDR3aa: CASSLGRRTSGRPGPLKNTQYF
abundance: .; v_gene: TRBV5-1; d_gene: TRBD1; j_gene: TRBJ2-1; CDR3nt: TGCGCCAGCAGCTCACTAGACCCGGGACAGGGGTTTGTGGGTTGGTTCTTC; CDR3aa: CASSSLDPGQGFVGWFF
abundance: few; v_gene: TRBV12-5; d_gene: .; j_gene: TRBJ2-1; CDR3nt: TGTGCTAGTGGTTTCTGGACCACAGGGTCCAATGAGCAGTTCTTC; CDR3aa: CASGFWTTGSNEQFF
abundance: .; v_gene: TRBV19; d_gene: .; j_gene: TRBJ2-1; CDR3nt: TGTGCCAGTAGAGCAATCGGGAGCTCCTACAATGAGCAGTTCTTC; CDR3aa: CASRAIGSSYNEQFF
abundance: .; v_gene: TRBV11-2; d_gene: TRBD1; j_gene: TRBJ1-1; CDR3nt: TGTATCGACCGCGACAGGGGAGGGGACACTGAAGCTTTCTTT; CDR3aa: CIDRDRGGDTEAFF
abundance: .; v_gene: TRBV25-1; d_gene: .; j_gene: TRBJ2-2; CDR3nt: TGTGCCAGCAGCCCGGACAGAACCGGGGAGCTGTTTTTT; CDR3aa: CASSPDRTGELFF
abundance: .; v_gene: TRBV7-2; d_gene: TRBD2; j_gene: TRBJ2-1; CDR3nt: TGTGCCAGCAGCTTAGCACCCCTAGCGGGAGTTTACAATGAGCAGTTCTTC; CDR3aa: CASSLAPLAGVYNEQFF
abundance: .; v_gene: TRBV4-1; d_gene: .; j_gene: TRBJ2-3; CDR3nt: TGCGCCAGCACCTCAAAGGTGCGGGACGCAGATACGCAGTATTTT; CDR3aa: CASTSKVRDADTQYF
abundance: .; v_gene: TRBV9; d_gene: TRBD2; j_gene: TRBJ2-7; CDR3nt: TGTGCCAGCAGCGCCCGACTAGCGGAGGAGAACTACGAGCAGTACTTC; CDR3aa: CASSARLAEENYEQYF
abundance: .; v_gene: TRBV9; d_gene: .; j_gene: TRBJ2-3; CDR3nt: TGTGCCAGCAGCGGTTCGACTAGACCTAGCACAGATACGCAGTATTTT; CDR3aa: CASSGSTRPSTDTQYF
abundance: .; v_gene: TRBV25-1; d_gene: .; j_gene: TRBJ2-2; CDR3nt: TGTGCCAGCAGCAACAGGGTCGACACCGGGGAGCTGTTTTTT; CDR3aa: CASSNRVDTGELFF
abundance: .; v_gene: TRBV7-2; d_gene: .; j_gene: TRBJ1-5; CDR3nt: TGTGCCAGCAGCTCGAAACCTCAACAGGGTTTGGGAAATCAGCCCCAGCATTTT; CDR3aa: CASSSKPQQGLGNQPQHF
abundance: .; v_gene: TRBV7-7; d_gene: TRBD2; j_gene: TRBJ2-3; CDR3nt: TGTGCCAGCAGCTTTTGGGGGACTAGCGGGAGGGCCCCAGATACGCAGTATTTT; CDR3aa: CASSFWGTSGRAPDTQYF
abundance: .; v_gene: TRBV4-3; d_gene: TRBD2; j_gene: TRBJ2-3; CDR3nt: TGCGCCAGCAGGAGATTAGCGGGAGGGCCAGATACGCAGTATTTT; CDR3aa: CASRRLAGGPDTQYF
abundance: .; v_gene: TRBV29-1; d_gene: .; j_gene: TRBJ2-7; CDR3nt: TGCAGCTCGGCCGGGATCTACGAGCAGTACTTC; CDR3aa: CSSAGIYEQYF
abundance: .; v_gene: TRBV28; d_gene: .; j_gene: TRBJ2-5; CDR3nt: TGTGCCAGCAGTTTTCCCCCGACAGGAGACCATGAGACCCAGTACTTC; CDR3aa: CASSFPPTGDHETQYF
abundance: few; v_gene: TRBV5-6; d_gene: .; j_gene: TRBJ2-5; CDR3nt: TGTGCCAGCAGCTTGGGGGGGCAGCCCGGCCTGGAGACCCAGTACTTC; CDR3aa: CASSLGGQPGLETQYF
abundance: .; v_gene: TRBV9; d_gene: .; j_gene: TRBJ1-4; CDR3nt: TGTGCCAGCAGCGGAGGGCATGAAAAACTGTTTTTT; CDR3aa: CASSGGHEKLFF
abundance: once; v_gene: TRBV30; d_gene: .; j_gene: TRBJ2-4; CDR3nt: TGTGCCTGGAGTGTACCGGGGGAGTGGGGCAAAAACATTCAGTACTTC; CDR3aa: CAWSVPGEWGKNIQYF
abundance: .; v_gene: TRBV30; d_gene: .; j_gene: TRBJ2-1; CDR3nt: TGTGCCTGGAGTCTATCCGGTGAGCAGTTCTTC; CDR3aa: CAWSLSGEQFF
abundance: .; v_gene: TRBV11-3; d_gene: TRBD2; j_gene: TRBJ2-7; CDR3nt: TGTGCCAGCAGCCTCCCACACTCTAGCGGGAGGGCCTACGAGCAGTACTTC; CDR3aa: CASSLPHSSGRAYEQYF
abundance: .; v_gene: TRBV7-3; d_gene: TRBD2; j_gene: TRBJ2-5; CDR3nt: TGTGCCAGCAGCCTGGGGACTAGCGGAACTCTACAAGAGACCCAGTACTTC; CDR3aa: CASSLGTSGTLQETQYF
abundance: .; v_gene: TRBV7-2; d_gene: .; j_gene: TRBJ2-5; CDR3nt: TGTGCCAGCAGCTTACCCTCCCGACTAGGTTGGGTCCAAGAGACCCAGTACTTC; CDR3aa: CASSLPSRLGWVQETQYF
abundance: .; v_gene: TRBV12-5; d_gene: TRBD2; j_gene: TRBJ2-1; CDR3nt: TGTGCTAGTGGTCCACTGGGGGGGAGGGCCGTCTTACCCTACAATGAGCAGTTCTTC; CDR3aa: CASGPLGGRAVLPYNEQFF
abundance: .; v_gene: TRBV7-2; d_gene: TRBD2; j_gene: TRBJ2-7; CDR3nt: TGTGCCAGCGCGGCGGGGGGTGGCGGGAACTACGAGCAGTACTTC; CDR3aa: CASAAGGGGNYEQYF
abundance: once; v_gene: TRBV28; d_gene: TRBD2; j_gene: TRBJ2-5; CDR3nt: TGTGCCAGCAGTTCTCAGACTAGCGGGAGCCAAGAGACCCAGTACTTC; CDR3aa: CASSSQTSGSQETQYF
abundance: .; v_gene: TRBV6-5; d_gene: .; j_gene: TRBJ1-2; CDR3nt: TGTGCCAGCAGTCCGGCGGGCTATGGCTACACCTTC; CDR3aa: CASSPAGYGYTF
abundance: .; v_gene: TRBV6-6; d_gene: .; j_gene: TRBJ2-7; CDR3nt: TGTGCCAGCAGTATTACCGGGACTCCGATCGCCTACGAGCAGTACTTC; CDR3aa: CASSITGTPIAYEQYF